These 20 T cell receptor beta chains were sequenced from one sample in a study of blood T cell repertoires in COVID-19. Some clones are missing from TCRdb's copy, which holds only in-frame ones; the method was immunoSEQ multiplex PCR. Of about 170,000 clones in the sample, around 72% were seen once. Material for sequencing was peripheral blood. The receptor set was obtained from a woman of 80 years or more with acute or convalescent COVID-19.

This chain uses TRBV28 with TRBJ1-4; 9 bases match TRBD1. V dropped 0 bases and J dropped 7; count of bases not matched to a gene: 3. CDR3 size: 15 residues. The germline V gene encodes CDR1 MDHEN and CDR2 SYDVKM. The CDR3 is CASSLWGQGGEKLFF. The CDR3 region has the DNA TGTGCCAGCAGTTTATGGGGACAGGGAGGTGAAAAACTGTTTTTT. Variable domain in full (rest from reference TRBV28 and TRBJ1-4): DVKVTQSSRYLVKRTGEKVFLECVQDMDHENMFWYRQDPGLGLRLIYFSYDVKMKEKGDIPEGYSVSREKKERFSLILESASTNQTSMYLCASSLWGQGGEKLFFGSGTQLSVL.

The chain is built from TRBV7-2 and TRBJ2-4; 10 nucleotides line up with TRBD2. J gave up 9 bases and V 5 bases, and 13 bases lay outside the gene matches. CDR1 is SGHTA, CDR2 FQGNSA, per germline. The CDR3 extends over 16 amino acids. DNA for the CDR3: TGTGCCAGCAGCGCCGTTTTAGCGGGAGGTGGAGGCATTCAGTACTTC. As protein: CASSAVLAGGGGIQYF.

The V call is TRBV7-7, the J call TRBJ2-7; 8 bases are a match to TRBD1. Germline lookup yields CDR1 SSHAT and CDR2 FNYEAQ (reference sequence). Trimming cost V 5 bases and J 1 base; bases outside gene matches: 4. The CDR3 covers 14 residues. Written as DNA, the CDR3 is TGTGCCAGCAGCCCGGGACAGGAGTCCTACGAGCAGTACTTC. Protein: CASSPGQESYEQYF.

This clone was seen a single time. This chain connects TRBV14 to TRBJ2-3; 10 bases are shared with TRBD2. The J segment lost 5 bases and the V segment lost 1 base, leaving 6 bases of the junction unmatched. Germline-derived CDR1 and CDR2 are SGHDN and FVKESK. The length of the CDR3 is 16 residues. CDR3 sequence: CASSQALAGVGDTQYF. CDR3 DNA sequence: TGTGCCAGCAGCCAAGCTCTAGCGGGAGTTGGAGATACGCAGTATTTT.

The J gene is TRBJ1-2, the V gene TRBV7-9; unclear D gene. The germline V and J ends were trimmed by 6 bases and 7 bases, with 12 bases remaining between them. The CDR3 loop spans 12 amino acids. CDR1 is SEHNR, CDR2 FQNEAQ, per germline (reference sequence). CDR3 in amino acids: CASRENEGGYTF. CDR3 nucleotides: TGTGCCAGCAGGGAAAACGAGGGTGGCTACACCTTC.

The chain employs TRBV18 and TRBJ2-7, with 8 nucleotides matching TRBD2. The CDR3 contains 15 residues. Unmatched junction bases numbered 6, after V lost 5 bases and J lost 0 bases. Germline V gene lookup returns CDR1 KGHSH and CDR2 LQKENI. The CDR3 sequence is CASSSGGTGSYEQYF. For the CDR3, the DNA is TGTGCCAGCTCATCGGGAGGGACGGGCTCCTACGAGCAGTACTTC.

This clone was seen a few times. The chain joins TRBV27 to TRBJ1-1; D remains unclear. Germline CDR1 MNHEY, CDR2 SMNVEV (reference sequence). Trimming stripped 7 bases from V and 7 bases from J, with 10 bases between. The CDR3 is made up of 11 amino acids. This CDR3 is CASNFGNEAFF. The CDR3 nucleotides are TGTGCCAGCAACTTCGGGAATGAAGCTTTCTTT.

This chain uses TRBV28 with TRBJ2-7; 10 nucleotides align to TRBD2. V was clipped by 5 bases and J by 2 bases; unmatched bases: 3. This CDR3 is built from 14 residues. CDR1 MDHEN and CDR2 SYDVKM come from the germline V gene. The CDR3 DNA reads as TGTGCCAGCAGTCCTACTAGCGGGGCCTACGAGCAGTACTTC. The encoded protein is CASSPTSGAYEQYF.

The DNA of the CDR3 is TGTGCCAGCAGTTTTCTTACTAGCGGTTTGGCGAATGAGCAGTTCTTC. Amino acid sequence: CASSFLTSGLANEQFF. This rearrangement joins TRBV28 to TRBJ2-1, with 8 bases lining up with TRBD2. The germline gives CDR1 MDHEN, CDR2 SYDVKM. This CDR3 spans 16 amino acids. The V segment lost 3 bases and the J segment 7 bases; nucleotides outside the gene matches: 11.

The V gene is TRBV30, the J gene TRBJ1-5; D is perhaps TRBD1 (6 bases). The germline V and J ends were trimmed by 5 bases and 3 bases, with 20 bases remaining between them. The V gene's germline CDR1 is GTSNPN and CDR2 SVGIG (reference sequence). This CDR3 comprises 16 residues. The DNA for the CDR3 is TGTGCCTGGTCTCGAGGGGGAGGGAATGACAATCAGCCCCAGCATTTT. Translated: CAWSRGGGNDNQPQHF.

The V gene is TRBV20-1, the J gene TRBJ1-5; no reliable D call. The V end was cut by 3 bases, the J end by 3 bases, with 6 bases between. CDR1 is DFQATT and CDR2 is SNEGSKA in the germline V gene (reference sequence). The CDR3 consists of 12 residues. Written as DNA, the CDR3 is TGCAGTGCTAGTCCTAACAATCAGCCCCAGCATTTT. Amino acids: CSASPNNQPQHF.

The chain couples TRBV11-3 to TRBJ2-7; 7 nucleotides agree with TRBD2. There are 13 residues in the CDR3. CDR1 SGHNT and CDR2 YENEEA come from the germline V gene. Germline trimming cut 4 bases from V and 9 bases from J; bases unmatched to any gene: 9. The CDR3 loop reads CASSYSRLAGQYF. CDR3 bases: TGTGCCAGCAGCTACTCCCGACTAGCAGGGCAGTACTTC.

V is TRBV5-1 and J is TRBJ2-7; 8 bases match TRBD1. Germline V CDR1 and CDR2: SGHRS, YFSETQ. V gave up 4 bases and J gave up 0 bases; unmatched junction bases: 6. This CDR3 is built from 15 residues. The CDR3 protein is CASSKTGASSYEQYF. The CDR3 nucleotides read TGCGCCAGCAGCAAGACAGGGGCCTCCTCCTACGAGCAGTACTTC.

This clone was detected a few times. The CDR3 coding sequence is TGTGCCAGCAGCTTAGCGGAGGGAGAGCAGTACTTC. Translated: CASSLAEGEQYF. V gene TRBV11-1 combines with J gene TRBJ2-7, with D perhaps matching TRBD2 (6 bases). Between the trimmed V and J ends, which lost 0 bases and 7 bases, there was a span of 7 bases. Germline V lookup: CDR1 SGHAT, CDR2 FQDESV (reference sequence). The CDR3 contains 12 residues. The full variable domain, with the rest looked up from reference TRBV11-1 and TRBJ2-7, is EAEVAQSPRYKITEKSQAVAFWCDPISGHATLYWYRQILGQGPELLVQFQDESVVDDSQLPKDRFSAERLKGVDSTLKIQPAELGDSAMYLCASSLAEGEQYFGPGTRLTVT.

The chain couples TRBV5-1 to TRBJ2-5; D is possibly TRBD2 (5 bases). There are 15 residues in the CDR3. CDR1 and CDR2 from the germline V gene are SGHRS and YFSETQ. V shed 5 bases and J shed 2 bases, with 16 bases lying between them. The CDR3 DNA is TGCGCCAGCAGACCAACTCCCGGGGAACAAGAGACCCAGTACTTC. This encodes CASRPTPGEQETQYF.

This rearrangement joins TRBV7-9 to TRBJ2-3, with TRBD2 as a possible D gene (5 bases). V was clipped by 0 bases and J by 6 bases, with 10 bases between them. CDR1 and CDR2 from the germline V gene are SEHNR and FQNEAQ (reference sequence). This CDR3 is 14 amino acids long. DNA for the CDR3: TGTGCCAGCAGCTTAGCGGGAGCTTATGATACGCAGTATTTT. Its translation is CASSLAGAYDTQYF.

This clone has at least ten counts. The chain is built from TRBV28 and TRBJ2-5; a weak D match, TRBD1 (5 bases). The CDR3 is 12 amino acids. CDR1 is MDHEN, CDR2 SYDVKM, per germline. V gave up 5 bases and J gave up 7 bases, with 11 bases separating them. CDR3 protein: CASSRHQGTQYF. DNA for the CDR3: TGTGCCAGCAGTCGCCATCAGGGGACCCAGTACTTC.

Concerning this clone itself: The sample has other DNA sequences that encode this CDR3 too. The CDR3 loop reads CATSRDRNYGYTF. The CDR3 DNA follows: TGTGCCACCAGCAGAGATCGTAACTATGGCTACACCTTC. The chain is built from TRBV15 and TRBJ1-2; D unclear. The ends were cut back, 0 bases at V and 1 base at J, with 3 bases in the middle. The germline V gene encodes CDR1 LNHNV and CDR2 YYDKDF (reference sequence). CDR3 length equals 13 residues. The full variable domain, in which reference TRBV15 and TRBJ1-2 provide the parts outside the CDR3, is DAMVIQNPRYQVTQFGKPVTLSCSQTLNHNVMYWYQQKSSQAPKLLFHYYDKDFNNEADTPDNFQSRRPNTSFCFLDIRSPGLGDTAMYLCATSRDRNYGYTFGSGTRLTVV.

J is TRBJ2-2 and V is TRBV10-3; TRBD1 aligns across 10 bases. The CDR3 consists of 16 residues. Germline V lookup: CDR1 ENHRY, CDR2 SYGVKD. The V and J ends lost 10 bases and 4 bases, in that order; junction bases with no gene match: 12. In DNA form, the CDR3 reads TGTGCCACGCAGCCCGGGACAGGGGTCGGCACCGGGGAGCTGTTTTTT. As protein: CATQPGTGVGTGELFF.

The V call is TRBV12-5, the J call TRBJ2-1; D is perhaps TRBD2 (5 bases). The CDR3 totals 15 residues. Germline CDR1 LGHNT, CDR2 FRNRAP. V lost 3 bases and J 0 bases, leaving 9 bases between the germline ends. The CDR3 is CASGLRGSSYNEQFF. The CDR3, as DNA: TGTGCTAGTGGTTTACGGGGAAGCTCCTACAATGAGCAGTTCTTC. The variable domain in full, with the rest retrieved from reference TRBV12-5 and TRBJ2-1, is DARVTQTPRHKVTEMGQEVTMRCQPILGHNTVFWYRQTMMQGLELLAYFRNRAPLDDSGMPKDRFSAEMPDATLATLKIQPSEPRDSAVYFCASGLRGSSYNEQFFGPGTRLTVL.